The T cell receptor (beta chain) described here comes from a study of T cell changes during pregnancy in multiple sclerosis. The data were produced by immunoSEQ multiplex PCR, yet TCRdb's version contains in-frame clones alone and is incomplete. The sample gives some 110,000 clones, about 90% of which show up once; roughly 1.5% is in the top ten. CDR1 is MDHEN and CDR2 is SYDVKM in the germline V gene. The CDR3 sequence is 17 residues long. Trimming pared 3 bases from V and 3 bases from J, leaving 20 bases between. This TCR derives from a female donor with multiple sclerosis, enrolled in a pregnancy study. Sample: peripheral blood, taken before pregnancy. The V and J genes are TRBV28 and TRBJ1-2, with a tentative D call TRBD1 (5 bases). CDR3 nucleotides: TGTGCCAGCAGTTTCTTCCAGGGTCTCAGTTGGGACTATGGCTACACCTTC. It codes for CASSFFQGLSWDYGYTF.